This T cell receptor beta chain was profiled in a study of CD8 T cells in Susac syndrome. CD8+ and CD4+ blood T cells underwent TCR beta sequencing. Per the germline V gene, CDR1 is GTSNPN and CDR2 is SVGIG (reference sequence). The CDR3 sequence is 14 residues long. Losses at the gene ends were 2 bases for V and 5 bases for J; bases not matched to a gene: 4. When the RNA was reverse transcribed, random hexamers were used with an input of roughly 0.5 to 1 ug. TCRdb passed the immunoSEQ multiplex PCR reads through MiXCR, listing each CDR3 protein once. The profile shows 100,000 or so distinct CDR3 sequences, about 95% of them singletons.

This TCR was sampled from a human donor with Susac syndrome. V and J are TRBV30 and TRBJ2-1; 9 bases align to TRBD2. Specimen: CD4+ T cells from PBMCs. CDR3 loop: CAWSTLAGNNEQFF. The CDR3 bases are TGTGCCTGGAGTACCCTAGCGGGGAACAATGAGCAGTTCTTC.